One sample yielded the 14 T cell receptor beta chains listed below, sequenced in a study of blood T cell repertoires in COVID-19. Method: immunoSEQ multiplex PCR; TCRdb's copy keeps in-frame clones and lacks some. The sample holds approximately 280,000 clones; 70% to 90% are singletons and the top ten take about an eighth. The sample taken for sequencing was peripheral blood. The source of these receptors is a woman aged 60-75 years with acute or convalescent COVID-19.

With regard to this clone: Other DNA sequences of this sample code for an identical CDR3. This chain uses TRBV5-5 with TRBJ1-2; TRBD1 might be the D (6 bases). The germline V gene has CDR1 SGHKS and CDR2 YYEKEE (reference sequence). This CDR3 contains 13 residues. Trimming shortened V by 2 bases and J by 5 bases, and 10 bases separated the two germline ends. In DNA, the CDR3 is TGTGCCAGCAGCTTTTGGCAGGGGTATGGCTACACCTTC. It codes for CASSFWQGYGYTF.

The gene calls are TRBV5-6 and TRBJ2-1, with TRBD2 matching over 16 bases. CDR1 is SGHDT, CDR2 YYEEEE, per germline. There are 19 residues in the CDR3. Unmatched junction bases numbered 10, after V lost 3 bases and J lost 4 bases. This CDR3 reads CASSSVGLAGGRGYNEQFF. The DNA for the CDR3 is TGTGCCAGCAGCTCGGTGGGACTAGCGGGAGGGAGGGGTTACAATGAGCAGTTCTTC.

The V and J genes are TRBV4-3 and TRBJ2-1; D is unclear. V was clipped by 0 bases and J by 1 base, with 25 bases between them. This CDR3 is built from 21 residues. CDR1 LGHNA and CDR2 YSLEER come from the germline V gene. CDR3 amino acids: CASSQEWAPYGRLTSYNEQFF. CDR3 nucleotides: TGCGCCAGCAGCCAAGAATGGGCTCCCTATGGGCGCCTAACTTCCTACAATGAGCAGTTCTTC.

V is TRBV27 and J is TRBJ2-7; D gene ambiguous. V shed 5 bases and J shed 1 base, with 18 bases lying between them. From germline, CDR1 is MNHEY and CDR2 SMNVEV (reference sequence). The CDR3 runs 16 residues. CDR3 nucleotides: TGTGCCAGCAGTCTATTAACCGGGTCTTTTTCCTACGAGCAGTACTTC. Amino acid sequence: CASSLLTGSFSYEQYF.

This clone has only one observation. The chain recombines TRBV7-6 with TRBJ1-1; 9 nucleotides line up with TRBD1. Unmatched junction bases numbered 3, after V lost 6 bases and J lost 7 bases. CDR1 is SGHVS and CDR2 is FNYEAQ in the germline V gene. The CDR3 length is 12 residues. CDR3 sequence (DNA): TGTGCCAGCAGGGGACAGGGAAGTGAAGCTTTCTTT. Translation gives CASRGQGSEAFF.

The rearrangement links TRBV7-2 to TRBJ2-2; 9 nucleotides line up with TRBD2. Unmatched junction bases numbered 5, after V lost 5 bases and J lost 1 base. The CDR3 runs to 16 residues. Germline lookup yields CDR1 SGHTA and CDR2 FQGNSA. The CDR3 loop reads CASSQGLAMNTGELFF. As DNA, the CDR3 is TGTGCCAGCAGCCAGGGACTAGCTATGAACACCGGGGAGCTGTTTTTT.

The chain links TRBV2 to TRBJ1-1; weak D call: TRBD1 (6 bases). V gave up 2 bases and J gave up 7 bases, with 17 bases separating them. Germline assignment: CDR1 SNHLY and CDR2 FYNNEI. The CDR3 is made up of 15 amino acids. The CDR3 here is CASSEPTGGFGEAFF. The CDR3, as DNA: TGTGCCAGCAGTGAACCGACAGGTGGCTTCGGTGAAGCTTTCTTT.

The J gene is TRBJ1-1, the V gene TRBV7-8; D perhaps matches TRBD1 (5 bases). V was cut by 5 bases and J by 6 bases, with 13 bases left in between. The germline CDR1 and CDR2 sequences are SGHVS and FQNEAQ. This CDR3 has 13 residues. The DNA for the CDR3 is TGTGCCAGCAGCCCAGACAGCCTCTCTGAAGCTTTCTTT. Its translation is CASSPDSLSEAFF.

There are a few counts of this clone. The chain employs TRBV5-6 and TRBJ1-3; 9 bases agree with TRBD1. The ends lost 4 bases at V and 5 bases at J; junction bases unmatched: 7. There are 15 residues in the CDR3. Germline loops: CDR1 SGHDT, CDR2 YYEEEE. The CDR3, as DNA: TGTGCCAGCAGCGGGATGGGACAGGGCAGAAACACCATATATTTT. As protein: CASSGMGQGRNTIYF.

CDR3 loop: CASSAGTSGNTIYF. The DNA for the CDR3 is TGTGCCAGCAGCGCCGGGACAAGCGGAAACACCATATATTTT. The gene calls are TRBV5-6 and TRBJ1-3; D perhaps matches TRBD1 (6 bases). Trimming took off 4 bases at V and 4 bases at J, with 12 bases between the two ends. CDR1 SGHDT and CDR2 YYEEEE come from the germline V gene. CDR3 length: 14 residues.

J is TRBJ1-2 and V is TRBV7-8; no reliable D call. The CDR3 runs 13 residues. Germline V gene data show CDR1 as SGHVS and CDR2 as FQNEAQ. The germline V and J ends were trimmed by 1 base and 3 bases, with 6 bases remaining between them. The DNA for the CDR3 is TGTGCCAGCAGCTTAGAGGCGGACTATGGCTACACCTTC. It yields the protein CASSLEADYGYTF.

This chain uses TRBV4-2 with TRBJ1-6; D uncertain. CDR1 is LGHNA, CDR2 YNFKEQ, per germline. The CDR3 runs to 15 residues. V was clipped by 3 bases and J by 9 bases, with 15 bases between them. The CDR3 spells CASSQIQSEASPLHF. For the CDR3, the DNA is TGTGCCAGCAGCCAGATCCAGTCAGAGGCTTCACCCCTCCACTTT.

CDR3 DNA sequence: TGTGCCACCAGTGACCCGGGACTAGCGGGAAGGGATGAGCAGTTCTTC. Protein sequence: CATSDPGLAGRDEQFF. V usage is TRBV24-1 and J usage is TRBJ2-1, with 13 bases aligning to TRBD2. The CDR3 covers 16 residues. The germline gives CDR1 KGHDR, CDR2 SFDVKD. V dropped 4 bases and J dropped 8; count of bases not matched to a gene: 7.

The chain recombines TRBV4-1 with TRBJ2-3, with TRBD2 matching over 11 bases. This CDR3 contains 16 residues. Unmatched junction bases numbered 5, after V lost 0 bases and J lost 6 bases. The germline V gene has CDR1 MGHRA and CDR2 YSYEKL. This CDR3 is CASSQELAGVLDTQYF. CDR3 sequence (DNA): TGCGCCAGCAGCCAAGAACTAGCGGGGGTCCTCGATACGCAGTATTTT.